These 19 T cell receptor beta chains were sequenced from one sample in a study of CD8 T cells in Susac syndrome. Random hexamers served to reverse transcribe roughly 0.45 to 1 ug RNA. One entry per CDR3 protein, called by TCRdb with MiXCR from the immunoSEQ multiplex PCR reads. Here the sample spans hundreds of thousands of distinct CDR3 sequences, around 96% being singletons. The sample was CD4+ T cells from PBMCs. These receptors originate from a human donor with multiple sclerosis.

The V gene is TRBV25-1, the J gene TRBJ1-6, with 8 bases fitting TRBD1. CDR1 is MGHDK, CDR2 SYGVNS, per germline. This CDR3 contains 14 residues. After removal of 6 bases from V and 7 bases from J, the junction contained 5 bases not matched to a gene. The CDR3 sequence is CASRRTGSNSPLHF. The CDR3 bases are TGTGCCAGCAGGAGGACAGGGTCAAATTCACCCCTCCACTTT.

The CDR3 DNA reads TGTGCCTGGAGATTATTATCCTACGAGCAGTACTTC. Its translation: CAWRLLSYEQYF. V usage is TRBV30 and J usage is TRBJ2-7; D unresolved. This CDR3 spans 12 amino acids. Germline V lookup: CDR1 GTSNPN, CDR2 SVGIG (reference sequence). Trimming stripped 3 bases from V and 1 base from J, with 7 bases between. Complete variable domain (other parts from reference TRBV30 and TRBJ2-7): SQTIHQWPATLVQPVGSPLSLECTVEGTSNPNLYWYRQAAGRGLQLLFYSVGIGQISSEVPQNLSASRPQDRQFILSSKKLLLSDSGFYLCAWRLLSYEQYFGPGTRLTVT.

The V and J genes are TRBV9 and TRBJ1-6; D is undetermined. CDR3 length: 14 amino acids. Germline values: CDR1 SGDLS, CDR2 YYNGEE. With 4 bases removed from V and 6 bases from J, the gap between germline ends came to 11 bases. The CDR3, as DNA: TGTGCCAGCAGCACGCTGGACTTTAATTCACCCCTCCACTTT. This gives the protein CASSTLDFNSPLHF.

The chain joins TRBV29-1 to TRBJ1-2; maybe TRBD1 (6 bases). The CDR3 is 14 amino acids. V was clipped by 7 bases and J by 3 bases, with 18 bases between them. Germline values: CDR1 SQVTM, CDR2 ANQGSEA. CDR3 sequence reads: CSAIGQGKYYGYTF. For the CDR3, the DNA is TGCAGCGCCATCGGTCAGGGGAAGTACTATGGCTACACCTTC.

The chain joins TRBV29-1 to TRBJ2-3; 9 nucleotides agree with TRBD1. Germline V lookup: CDR1 SQVTM, CDR2 ANQGSEA. The length of the CDR3 is 16 residues. V lost 4 bases, J lost 2 bases, and 10 bases stayed unmatched. The CDR3 sequence is CSVGGQWTGATDTQYF. DNA for the CDR3: TGCAGCGTTGGTGGTCAATGGACAGGGGCCACAGATACGCAGTATTTT.

The chain is built from TRBV25-1 and TRBJ2-7; D is tentatively TRBD1 or TRBD2 (7 bases each). The V gene lost 4 bases and the J gene lost 7 bases, with 17 bases spanning the gap. From germline, CDR1 is MGHDK and CDR2 SYGVNS. This CDR3 contains 14 residues. The CDR3 nucleotides are TGTGCCAGCAGTGCACCTAACAGGGGAGGGGAGCAGTACTTC. Its translation is CASSAPNRGGEQYF.

The chain links TRBV20-1 to TRBJ2-3, with 10 nucleotides matching TRBD1. V lost 5 bases and J lost 3; bases outside the gene matches: 2. The CDR3 is 13 residues long. Germline V gene data show CDR1 as DFQATT and CDR2 as SNEGSKA (reference sequence). The CDR3 DNA follows: TGCAGTGCTGGGGACAGGGGTACAGATACGCAGTATTTT. This gives the protein CSAGDRGTDTQYF.

V is TRBV23-1 and J is TRBJ1-5; TRBD1 is a possible D gene (5 bases). TRBV23-1 is an ORF, and what it does is uncertain. The CDR3 spans 14 residues. V lost 8 bases to trimming and J lost 3 bases, with 14 bases between them. The CDR3 nucleotides are TGCGCCAGCTTCCCCCGACAGTTCAATCAGCCCCAGCATTTT. Translation: CASFPRQFNQPQHF.

This rearrangement joins TRBV25-1 to TRBJ2-1; D perhaps matches TRBD1 (6 bases). Deletions cut 6 bases from V and 10 bases from J, with 13 bases between. Looked up from germline, CDR1 is MGHDK and CDR2 is SYGVNS. The CDR3 covers 12 residues. The chain's CDR3 is CASSAGRGEQFF. Here the CDR3 DNA reads TGTGCCAGCAGCGCCGGCAGGGGAGAGCAGTTCTTC.

In its sample, this clonotype was seen a few times. The V and J genes are TRBV27 and TRBJ1-2; 7 bases align to TRBD1. Germline loops: CDR1 MNHEY, CDR2 SMNVEV (reference sequence). J gave up 3 bases and V 5 bases, and 6 bases lay outside the gene matches. This CDR3 spans 14 amino acids. The CDR3 reads CASSLRGGDYGYTF. CDR3 coding DNA: TGTGCCAGCAGTCTGCGAGGGGGCGACTATGGCTACACCTTC.

J is TRBJ1-2 and V is TRBV12-3 or TRBV12-4; D is perhaps TRBD1 (6 bases). V was clipped by 3 bases and J by 6 bases, with 14 bases between them. The CDR3 sequence is 14 residues long. The CDR3 sequence: CASSFAGGRDGYTF. DNA for the CDR3: TGTGCCAGCAGTTTCGCCGGGGGGCGGGATGGCTACACCTTC.

The chain links TRBV18 to TRBJ2-5; possibly TRBD2 for D (6 bases). CDR3 length equals 16 residues. CDR1 is KGHSH, CDR2 LQKENI, per germline. The V gene lost 3 bases and the J gene lost 3 bases, with 17 bases spanning the gap. The CDR3 reads CASSPGTSSGKETQYF. For the CDR3, the DNA is TGTGCCAGCTCACCTGGGACGAGTAGCGGAAAAGAGACCCAGTACTTC.

This clonotype was observed a handful of times. The chain is built from TRBV14 and TRBJ2-1, with TRBD1 identical over 8 bases. The CDR3 sequence is 15 residues long. Trimming took 3 bases from V and 2 from J; bases not matched to a gene: 3. Germline V lookup: CDR1 SGHDN, CDR2 FVKESK. As DNA, the CDR3 is TGTGCCAGCAGCCAGGGGACAGGAACCTACAATGAGCAGTTCTTC. Translating gives CASSQGTGTYNEQFF. Combining the CDR3 with reference TRBV14 and TRBJ2-1 gives the whole variable domain EAGVTQFPSHSVIEKGQTVTLRCDPISGHDNLYWYRRVMGKEIKFLLHFVKESKQDESGMPNNRFLAERTGGTYSTLKVQPAELEDSGVYFCASSQGTGTYNEQFFGPGTRLTVL.

The V and J genes are TRBV20-1 and TRBJ1-2, with D uncertain. Germline-derived CDR1 and CDR2 are DFQATT and SNEGSKA (reference sequence). Trimming removed 1 base from V and 4 bases from J, with 4 bases in between. The CDR3 runs to 11 residues. The CDR3 nucleotides read TGCAGTGCTAGAGCCCTCTATGGCTACACCTTC. Residues: CSARALYGYTF.

Here the CDR3 reads CASSLQGENTIYF. In nucleotides, the CDR3 is TGTGCCAGCAGTTTACAAGGGGAAAACACCATATATTTT. The chain combines TRBV12-3 or TRBV12-4 with TRBJ1-3; D is perhaps TRBD1 (5 bases). V lost 2 bases to trimming and J lost 6 bases, with 8 bases between them. The CDR3 is made up of 13 amino acids.

This chain links TRBV30 with TRBJ2-2, with 9 bases matching TRBD2. The CDR3 length is 18 residues. V lost 1 base, J lost 3 bases, and 12 bases stayed unmatched. Germline values: CDR1 GTSNPN, CDR2 SVGIG (reference sequence). The CDR3 here is CAWSAARGLAIDTGELFF. The CDR3 DNA is TGTGCCTGGAGTGCCGCCCGAGGACTAGCGATTGACACCGGGGAGCTGTTTTTT.

This clonotype was seen a single time. This chain connects TRBV27 to TRBJ1-2; 8 nucleotides match TRBD1. The V and J ends lost 5 bases and 5 bases, in that order; junction bases with no gene match: 10. The CDR3 covers 15 residues. CDR1 and CDR2 (germline): MNHEY, SMNVEV (reference sequence). The CDR3 here is CASSPRDRPAYGYTF. In DNA, the CDR3 is TGTGCCAGCAGTCCCCGGGACAGGCCGGCGTATGGCTACACCTTC.

V and J are TRBV20-1 and TRBJ1-5, with 12 bases fitting TRBD1. Per the germline V gene, CDR1 is DFQATT and CDR2 is SNEGSKA (reference sequence). V lost 6 bases, J lost 9 bases, and 12 bases stayed unmatched. The CDR3 sequence is 15 residues long. The CDR3 DNA reads as TGCAGTGCGGGAGGGACAGGGGGCCTCCGGGGGCCCCAGCATTTT. Amino acids: CSAGGTGGLRGPQHF.

This chain uses TRBV12-3 or TRBV12-4 with TRBJ2-4; 7 bases align to TRBD1. The CDR3 is 12 residues long. With 6 bases clipped from V and 8 bases from J, the junction kept 4 bases outside the gene matches. CDR3 sequence reads: CASSFQGDIQYF. In DNA form, the CDR3 reads TGTGCCAGCAGCTTTCAGGGGGACATTCAGTACTTC.